These 14 T cell receptor beta chains were sequenced from one sample in a study of T cells in Graves' hyperthyroidism and ophthalmopathy. There were TCR beta CDR3 regions amplified from RNA transcripts. A set of HTBI primers served as the primers for a first-round RT-PCR of the TCR CDR3. One entry per CDR3 protein results from TCRdb running MiXCR on the multiplex PCR reads. The data show 200,000 to 300,000 distinct CDR3 sequences, about a sixth seen once. Sample: blood. Source of these receptors: a woman between 18 and 30 years old with Graves' ophthalmopathy.

This clonotype was picked up many times. The chain links TRBV7-9 to TRBJ2-1, with 12 bases that match TRBD2. Per germline, CDR1 SEHNR and CDR2 FQNEAQ (reference sequence). The ends lost 3 bases at V and 7 bases at J; junction bases unmatched: 1. There are 14 residues in the CDR3. CDR3 region: CASSFLAGGNEQFF. The CDR3 bases are TGTGCCAGCAGCTTCCTAGCGGGAGGGAATGAGCAGTTCTTC.

Notes on this clonotype: A clone one base away is much larger, so this may be a read error. The rearrangement joins TRBV29-1 to TRBJ2-7, with D unclear. The CDR3 is 11 residues long. CDR1 and CDR2 (germline): SQVTM, ANQGSEA. In DNA form, the CDR3 reads TGCAGCTACACATCTCTGTACGGGCAGTACTTC. Its translation is CSYTSLYGQYF.

The chain is built from TRBV11-3 and TRBJ1-1, with a tentative D call TRBD1 (6 bases). The CDR3 is made up of 16 amino acids. CDR1 SGHNT and CDR2 YENEEA come from the germline V gene. V was cut by 0 bases and J by 5 bases, with 16 bases left in between. CDR3 region: CASSLDGGRGPTEAFF. CDR3 bases: TGTGCCAGCAGCTTAGATGGAGGCAGGGGACCTACTGAAGCTTTCTTT.

There are many counts of this clonotype. The rearrangement links TRBV7-9 to TRBJ2-3; TRBD2 matches at 11 bases. The ends lost 6 bases at V and 4 bases at J; junction bases unmatched: 6. CDR1 and CDR2 (germline): SEHNR, FQNEAQ (reference sequence). This CDR3 is built from 15 residues. The CDR3 protein is CASSISGGAADTQYF. The DNA of the CDR3 is TGTGCCAGCAGTATTAGCGGGGGGGCAGCAGATACGCAGTATTTT.

This clonotype was detected many times. The chain's CDR3 is CASSVGGQEYEKLFF. The CDR3 nucleotides are TGTGCCAGCAGCGTTGGGGGGCAGGAGTATGAAAAACTGTTTTTT. The rearrangement uses TRBV9 and TRBJ1-4; possible D gene TRBD1, 6 bases. The length of the CDR3 is 15 residues. Germline CDR1 reads SGDLS; CDR2 reads YYNGEE. Trimming pared 2 bases from V and 6 bases from J, leaving 14 bases between.

This clonotype has at least ten counts. This chain joins TRBV7-8 and TRBJ2-7, with 7 positions matching TRBD2. Germline V gives CDR1 SGHVS, CDR2 FQNEAQ. J lost 3 bases, V lost 5 bases, and 7 bases had no gene match. The CDR3 is 14 residues long. CDR3 residues: CASSRERGFYEQYF. In DNA form, the CDR3 reads TGTGCCAGCAGCCGCGAGCGGGGATTCTACGAGCAGTACTTC.

Of note for this clonotype: A single base separates this from a much larger clone, so it may be a read error. V is TRBV5-5 and J is TRBJ2-5, with D possibly being TRBD2 (5 bases). The germline V and J ends were trimmed by 1 base and 6 bases, with 10 bases remaining between them. This CDR3 contains 13 residues. Germline V lookup: CDR1 SGHKS, CDR2 YYEKEE (reference sequence). CDR3 sequence reads: CASSLPSRKTQYF. As DNA, the CDR3 is TGTGCCAGCAGCTTGCCTAGCCGAAAGACCCAGTACTTC.

This clonotype has at least ten counts. The V call is TRBV2, the J call TRBJ2-2; 8 nucleotides match TRBD2. CDR3 length: 19 amino acids. Germline V gene sequence: CDR1 SNHLY, CDR2 FYNNEI. J gave up 3 bases and V 2 bases, and 14 bases lay outside the gene matches. The CDR3 DNA sequence: TGTGCCAGCAGTGAAATCCGGGGTCCCGGACTAGCCGACACCGGGGAGCTGTTTTTT. Translating it yields CASSEIRGPGLADTGELFF.

This clonotype was recorded many times. The chain couples TRBV11-2 to TRBJ2-1; 10 bases map to TRBD2. V shed 5 bases and J 4 bases; nucleotides not matched to a gene: 5. The CDR3 extends over 15 amino acids. The germline gives CDR1 SGHAT, CDR2 FQNNGV. CDR3 protein: CASSLTSGAYNEQFF. DNA for the CDR3: TGTGCCAGCAGCCTAACTAGCGGGGCTTACAATGAGCAGTTCTTC.

This clonotype was counted at least ten times. The gene calls are TRBV28 and TRBJ1-1; TRBD1 might be the D (5 bases). The CDR3 sequence is 15 residues long. The V end lost 3 bases, the J end lost 1 base, and 12 bases lay between the germline ends. The germline V gene has CDR1 MDHEN and CDR2 SYDVKM. The CDR3 DNA is TGTGCCAGCAGTTTCGTTCAGGGTCAGAACACTGAAGCTTTCTTT. It specifies CASSFVQGQNTEAFF.

The sample holds many counts of this clonotype. The chain combines TRBV7-4 with TRBJ1-5, with TRBD1 matching 7 bases. From germline, CDR1 is SGHVT and CDR2 SQSDAQ. With V trimmed by 5 bases and J by 5 bases, 18 bases remained unmatched. This CDR3 contains 18 residues. CDR3 coding DNA: TGTGCCAGCAGCACCCGGTCCGGGACAGCCCCTGCGGATCAGCCCCAGCATTTT. Its translation: CASSTRSGTAPADQPQHF.

In its sample, this clonotype was seen many times. The chain recombines TRBV20-1 with TRBJ1-5, with D unclear. Per germline, CDR1 DFQATT and CDR2 SNEGSKA (reference sequence). Between the trimmed V and J ends, which lost 3 bases and 7 bases, there was a span of 16 bases. The CDR3 is 14 residues long. CDR3 in amino acids: CSASDGRAAQPQHF. CDR3 nucleotide sequence: TGCAGTGCTAGCGACGGTCGGGCGGCCCAGCCCCAGCATTTT.

In this sample, this clonotype turned up many times. The V call is TRBV27, the J call TRBJ1-1; D gene uncertain. With 0 bases removed from V and 4 bases from J, the gap between germline ends came to 15 bases. Per the germline V gene, CDR1 is MNHEY and CDR2 is SMNVEV (reference sequence). The CDR3 is 16 residues long. CDR3 loop: CASSLSGGRWFTEAFF. Here the CDR3 DNA reads TGTGCCAGCAGTTTATCGGGTGGTCGATGGTTCACTGAAGCTTTCTTT.

This clonotype was detected ten times or more. The chain combines TRBV12-3 or TRBV12-4 with TRBJ2-2; 7 bases align to TRBD2. The V segment lost 4 bases and the J segment 1 base; nucleotides outside the gene matches: 6. This CDR3 is 16 amino acids long. This CDR3 reads CASSYHSGLNTGELFF. The DNA of the CDR3 is TGTGCCAGCAGTTATCATAGCGGGCTGAACACCGGGGAGCTGTTTTTT.